Sequencing of this TCR beta chain was carried out in a study of siplizumab effects on memory and regulatory T cells. The CDR3 covers 13 residues. Trimming took off 5 bases at V and 5 bases at J, with 10 bases between the two ends. Germline lookup yields CDR1 MNHEY and CDR2 SVGAGI. Approximately 100,000 TCR templates underwent assay in each sample. Some clones are missing from TCRdb's copy, which holds only in-frame ones; the method was immunoSEQ multiplex PCR. Of more than 85,000 clones in the sample, 70% to 90% were seen once. Study observations and caveats: Naive T cells seemed more diverse than memory cells; they also seemed major alloresponse contributors. Naive versus memory phenotype went unassigned for roughly 75-95% of proliferating CD4+ or CD8+ clones. Siplizumab cultures yielded proliferating Tregs whose suppressive function was not confirmed.

Turning to this clone: Its cognate antigen is unknown.

This TCR was sampled from a human donor in good health. Sequencing used CD4+ T cells sorted from blood. The chain combines TRBV6-5 with TRBJ1-5, with D possibly TRBD1 on 5 matching bases. CDR3 residues: CASSQSGDQPQHF. CDR3 DNA sequence: TGTGCCAGCAGTCAATCGGGGGATCAGCCCCAGCATTTT.